Reported below is one T cell receptor (beta chain). The CDR3 is 14 residues long. Trimming removed 5 bases from V and 0 bases from J, with 11 bases in between. Germline values: CDR1 SGHTA, CDR2 FQGNSA. This entry belongs to a study of cytomegalovirus exposure and HLA in healthy donors. The PCR had 60 Vbeta and 13 Jbeta primers. The assay was immunoSEQ multiplex PCR, and TCRdb's table has in-frame clones only and misses some. The data hold about 150,000 clones, with 65% to 85% observed a single time. V is TRBV7-2 and J is TRBJ2-7; the D gene is possibly TRBD2 (5 bases). Specimen: PBMCs. The source is a man between 18 and 29 years old in good health and CMV-seronegative. CDR3 coding DNA: TGTGCCAGCAGCCATCCGGGATACTCCTACGAGCAGTACTTC. Translated: CASSHPGYSYEQYF.